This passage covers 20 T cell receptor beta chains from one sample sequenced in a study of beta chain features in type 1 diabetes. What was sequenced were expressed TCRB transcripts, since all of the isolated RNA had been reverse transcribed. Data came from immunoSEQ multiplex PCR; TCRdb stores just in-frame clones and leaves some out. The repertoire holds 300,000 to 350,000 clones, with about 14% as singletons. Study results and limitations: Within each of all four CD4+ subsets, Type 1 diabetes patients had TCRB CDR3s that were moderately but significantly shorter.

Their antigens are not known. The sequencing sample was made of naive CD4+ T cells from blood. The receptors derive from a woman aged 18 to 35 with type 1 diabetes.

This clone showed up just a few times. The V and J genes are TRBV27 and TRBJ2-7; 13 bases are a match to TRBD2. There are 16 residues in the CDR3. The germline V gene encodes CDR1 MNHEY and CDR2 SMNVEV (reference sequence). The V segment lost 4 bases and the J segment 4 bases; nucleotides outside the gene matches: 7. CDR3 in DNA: TGTGCCAGCAGTTCACCGCGGACTAGCGGGGGTTACGAGCAGTACTTC. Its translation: CASSSPRTSGGYEQYF.

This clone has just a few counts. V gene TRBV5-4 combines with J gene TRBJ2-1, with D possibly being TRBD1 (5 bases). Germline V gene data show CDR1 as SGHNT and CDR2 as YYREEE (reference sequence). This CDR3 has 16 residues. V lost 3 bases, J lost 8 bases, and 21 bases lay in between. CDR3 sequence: CASSSPWAGRVYEQFF. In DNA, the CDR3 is TGTGCCAGCAGCTCCCCCTGGGCAGGGCGAGTCTATGAGCAGTTCTTC.

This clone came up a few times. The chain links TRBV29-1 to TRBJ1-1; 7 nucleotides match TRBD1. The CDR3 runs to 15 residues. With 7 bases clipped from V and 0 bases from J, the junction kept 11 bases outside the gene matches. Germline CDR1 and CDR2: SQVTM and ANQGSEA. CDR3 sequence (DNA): TGCAGCGCAGGACAGGCTACAACAATGAACACTGAAGCTTTCTTT. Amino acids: CSAGQATTMNTEAFF.

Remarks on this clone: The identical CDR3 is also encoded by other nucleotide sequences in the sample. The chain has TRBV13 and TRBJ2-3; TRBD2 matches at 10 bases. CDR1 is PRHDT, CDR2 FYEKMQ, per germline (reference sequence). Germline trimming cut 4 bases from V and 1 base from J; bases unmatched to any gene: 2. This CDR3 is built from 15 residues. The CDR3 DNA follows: TGTGCCAGCAGCTCGGGGACTAGCGGCACAGATACGCAGTATTTT. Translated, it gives CASSSGTSGTDTQYF.

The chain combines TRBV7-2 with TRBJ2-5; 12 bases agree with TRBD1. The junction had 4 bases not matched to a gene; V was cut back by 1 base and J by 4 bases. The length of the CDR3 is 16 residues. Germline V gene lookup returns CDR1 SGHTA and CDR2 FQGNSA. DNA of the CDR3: TGTGCCAGCAGCTTAGGGGGACAGGGGGCCGGAGAGACCCAGTACTTC. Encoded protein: CASSLGGQGAGETQYF. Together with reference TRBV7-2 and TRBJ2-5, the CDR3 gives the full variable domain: GAGVSQSPSNKVTEKGKDVELRCDPISGHTALYWYRQSLGQGLEFLIYFQGNSAPDKSGLPSDRFSAERTGGSVSTLTIQRTQQEDSAVYLCASSLGGQGAGETQYFGPGTRLLVL.

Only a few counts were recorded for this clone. The CDR3 coding sequence is TGTGCCTGGAGTGTGGCCATCACAGATACGCAGTATTTT. This codes for CAWSVAITDTQYF. The rearrangement uses TRBV30 and TRBJ2-3; the D is unclear. Trimming took 0 bases from V and 2 from J, leaving 6 bases between them. The V gene's germline CDR1 is GTSNPN and CDR2 SVGIG (reference sequence). This CDR3 is 13 amino acids long. Looking up the rest from reference TRBV30 and TRBJ2-3 gives the full variable domain: SQTIHQWPATLVQPVGSPLSLECTVEGTSNPNLYWYRQAAGRGLQLLFYSVGIGQISSEVPQNLSASRPQDRQFILSSKKLLLSDSGFYLCAWSVAITDTQYFGPGTRLTVL.

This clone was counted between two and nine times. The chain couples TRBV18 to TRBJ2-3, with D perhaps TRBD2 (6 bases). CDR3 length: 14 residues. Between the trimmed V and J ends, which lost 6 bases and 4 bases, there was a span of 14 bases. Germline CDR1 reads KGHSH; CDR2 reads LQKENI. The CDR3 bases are TGTGCCAGCTCTCCCCGGGACTCATCAGATACGCAGTATTTT. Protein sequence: CASSPRDSSDTQYF.

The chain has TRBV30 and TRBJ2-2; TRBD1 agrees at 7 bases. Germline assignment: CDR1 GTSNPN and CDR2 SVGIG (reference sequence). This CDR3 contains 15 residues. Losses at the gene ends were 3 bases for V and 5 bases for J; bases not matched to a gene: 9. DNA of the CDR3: TGTGCCTGGAGGAGACAGGGCTCGGGGACCGGGGAGCTGTTTTTT. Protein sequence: CAWRRQGSGTGELFF.

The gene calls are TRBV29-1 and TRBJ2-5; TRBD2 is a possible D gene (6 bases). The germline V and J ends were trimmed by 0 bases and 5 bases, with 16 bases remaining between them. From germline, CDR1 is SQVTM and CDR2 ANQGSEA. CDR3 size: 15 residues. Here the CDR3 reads CSVEDYFDSGETQYF. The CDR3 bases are TGCAGCGTTGAAGACTACTTCGACAGCGGGGAGACCCAGTACTTC.

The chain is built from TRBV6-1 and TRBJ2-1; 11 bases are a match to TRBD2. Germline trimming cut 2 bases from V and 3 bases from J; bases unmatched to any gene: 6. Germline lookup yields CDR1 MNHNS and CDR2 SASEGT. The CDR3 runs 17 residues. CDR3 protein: CASSETLAGGNYNEQFF. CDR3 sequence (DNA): TGTGCCAGCAGTGAAACCCTAGCGGGGGGCAACTACAATGAGCAGTTCTTC.

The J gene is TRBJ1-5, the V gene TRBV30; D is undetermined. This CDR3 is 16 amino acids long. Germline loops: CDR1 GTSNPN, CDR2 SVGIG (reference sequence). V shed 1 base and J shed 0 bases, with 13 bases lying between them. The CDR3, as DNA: TGTGCCTGGAGTGGGGCCAGCTCCTATAGCAATCAGCCCCAGCATTTT. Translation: CAWSGASSYSNQPQHF.

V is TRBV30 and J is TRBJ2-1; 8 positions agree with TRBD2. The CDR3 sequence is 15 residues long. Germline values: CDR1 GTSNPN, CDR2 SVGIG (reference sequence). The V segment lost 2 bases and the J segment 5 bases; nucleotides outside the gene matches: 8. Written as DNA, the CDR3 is TGTGCCTGGAGTAAGGCTAGCGGGCCCCACAATGAGCAGTTCTTC. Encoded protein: CAWSKASGPHNEQFF.

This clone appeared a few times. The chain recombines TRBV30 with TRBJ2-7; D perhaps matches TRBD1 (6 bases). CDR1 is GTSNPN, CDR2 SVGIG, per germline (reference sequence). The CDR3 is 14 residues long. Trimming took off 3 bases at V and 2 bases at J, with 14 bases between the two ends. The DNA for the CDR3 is TGTGCCTGGAGCCACCCGCCAGGGGCCTACGAGCAGTACTTC. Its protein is CAWSHPPGAYEQYF.

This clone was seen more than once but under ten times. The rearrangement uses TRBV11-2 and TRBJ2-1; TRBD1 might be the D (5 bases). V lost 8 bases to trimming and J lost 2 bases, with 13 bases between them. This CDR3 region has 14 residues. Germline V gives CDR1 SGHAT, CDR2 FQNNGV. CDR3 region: CASPGKSAYNEQFF. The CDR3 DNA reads TGTGCCAGCCCAGGGAAATCGGCCTACAATGAGCAGTTCTTC.

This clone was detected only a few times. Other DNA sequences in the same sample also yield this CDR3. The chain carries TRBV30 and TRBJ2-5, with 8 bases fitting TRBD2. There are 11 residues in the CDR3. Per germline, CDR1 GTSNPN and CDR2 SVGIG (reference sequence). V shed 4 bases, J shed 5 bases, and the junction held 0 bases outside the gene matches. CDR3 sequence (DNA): TGTGCCTGGACGGGGGGGGAGACCCAGTACTTC. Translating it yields CAWTGGETQYF.

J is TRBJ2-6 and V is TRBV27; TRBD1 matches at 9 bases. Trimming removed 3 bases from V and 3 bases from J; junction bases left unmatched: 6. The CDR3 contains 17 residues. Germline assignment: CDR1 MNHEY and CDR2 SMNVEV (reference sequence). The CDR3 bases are TGTGCCAGCAGTTTGGGGGACAGGGACGGTGGGGCCAACGTCCTGACTTTC. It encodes CASSLGDRDGGANVLTF.

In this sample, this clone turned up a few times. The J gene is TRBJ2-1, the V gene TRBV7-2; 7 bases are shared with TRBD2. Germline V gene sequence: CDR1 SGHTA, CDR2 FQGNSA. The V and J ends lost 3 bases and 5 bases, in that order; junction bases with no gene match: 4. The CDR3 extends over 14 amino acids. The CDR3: CASSLTSRHNEQFF. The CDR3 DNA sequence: TGTGCCAGCAGCTTGACTAGCCGACACAATGAGCAGTTCTTC.

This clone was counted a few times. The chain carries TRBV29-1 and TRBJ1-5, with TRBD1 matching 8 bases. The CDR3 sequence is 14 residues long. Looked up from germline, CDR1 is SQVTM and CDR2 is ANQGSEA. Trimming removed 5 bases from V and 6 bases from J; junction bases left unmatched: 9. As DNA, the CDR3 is TGCAGCGTTAGTAGTACAGGGGGGAGTCAGCCCCAGCATTTT. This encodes CSVSSTGGSQPQHF.

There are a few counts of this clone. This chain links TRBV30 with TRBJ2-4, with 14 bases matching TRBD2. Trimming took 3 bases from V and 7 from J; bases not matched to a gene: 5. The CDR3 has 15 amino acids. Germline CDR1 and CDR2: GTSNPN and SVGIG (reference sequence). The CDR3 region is CAWSRTSGRSNIQYF. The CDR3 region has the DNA TGTGCCTGGAGCCGGACTAGCGGGAGGAGTAACATTCAGTACTTC.

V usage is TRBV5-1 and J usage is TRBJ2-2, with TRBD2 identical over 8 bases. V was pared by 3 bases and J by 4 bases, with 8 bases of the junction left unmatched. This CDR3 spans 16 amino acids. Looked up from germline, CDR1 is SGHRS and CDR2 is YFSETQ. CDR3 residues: CASSSGGSKSTGELFF. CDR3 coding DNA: TGCGCCAGCAGCTCGGGAGGGAGTAAGAGCACCGGGGAGCTGTTTTTT. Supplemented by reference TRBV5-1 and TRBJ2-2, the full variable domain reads KAGVTQTPRYLIKTRGQQVTLSCSPISGHRSVSWYQQTPGQGLQFLFEYFSETQRNKGNFPGRFSGRQFSNSRSEMNVSTLELGDSALYLCASSSGGSKSTGELFFGEGSRLTVL.